Sequencing of this T cell receptor (beta chain) was carried out in a study of PD-1 blockade in classical Hodgkin lymphoma. Across the study: Each patient was given nivolumab 3 mg/kg through a vein every 2 weeks. Study-level findings and limits: Relapsed/refractory patients reportedly had the lowest baseline TCR diversity, below newly diagnosed patients, who were below healthy donors. Complete responders started with a diversity level that resembled newly diagnosed patients at baseline. CD4+ but not CD8+ TCR diversity rose significantly by C4D1.

There was relapse after autologous stem cell transplantation in every patient, and there was variation in brentuximab vedotin exposure. Isolation of CD8+ T cells from thawed PBMCs used magnetic negative selection. Using immunoSEQ multiplex PCR, the repertoire was profiled, and TCRdb retains in-frame clones only, with some absent. The sample has about 29,000 clones; 70% to 90% are singletons. The CDR3 runs to 15 residues. The germline V gene has CDR1 MGHRA and CDR2 YSYEKL. V was clipped by 4 bases and J by 5 bases; unmatched bases: 5. Notes on this clone: Its specificity is not known.

This TCR was recovered from a human donor with classical Hodgkin lymphoma. The chain combines TRBV4-1 with TRBJ2-7, with 13 bases that match TRBD2. Sequenced here: CD8+ T cells from blood, sampled at baseline. CDR3 sequence reads: CASSPSGLAGDEQYF. In DNA, the CDR3 is TGCGCCAGCAGCCCGAGTGGACTAGCGGGAGACGAGCAGTACTTC.